Shown below are 9 T cell receptor beta chains from a single sample sequenced in a study of T cell responses to AZD1222 COVID-19 vaccine. The table came from immunoSEQ multiplex PCR; TCRdb's copy has only in-frame clones and leaves some out. Counted here are about 220,000 clones, 85% to 95% occurring once; the ten biggest clones make up 1%. The source material was peripheral blood, sampled on day 0 of MenACWY control vaccination. These receptors all come from an adult in good health.

The rearrangement uses TRBV9 and TRBJ1-6; possible D gene TRBD1, 5 bases. Germline V gene sequence: CDR1 SGDLS, CDR2 YYNGEE. Trimming pared 3 bases from V and 7 bases from J, leaving 14 bases between. CDR3 length: 15 residues. CDR3 loop: CASSGPSGPNSPLHF. The CDR3 bases are TGTGCCAGCAGCGGGCCGTCGGGACCCAATTCACCCCTCCACTTT.

V is TRBV28 and J is TRBJ1-6; TRBD1 is a possible D gene (5 bases). This CDR3 has 15 amino acids. The germline V gene has CDR1 MDHEN and CDR2 SYDVKM. Trimming cost V 4 bases and J 8 bases, with 15 bases left between them. The DNA of the CDR3 is TGTGCCAGCAGTTCGATGGGGCAGGGTTATTCACCCCTCCACTTT. This translates into CASSSMGQGYSPLHF.

This sequence joins TRBV10-2 and TRBJ1-1; D possibly corresponds to TRBD1 (5 bases). Trimming removed 7 bases from V and 2 bases from J, with 8 bases in between. The CDR3 has 12 residues. Germline values: CDR1 WSHSY, CDR2 SAAADI. As DNA, the CDR3 is TGCGCCAGCACCCAGGGAAACACTGAAGCTTTCTTT. Its protein product is CASTQGNTEAFF.

The rearrangement joins TRBV5-4 to TRBJ1-6, with D perhaps TRBD1 (5 bases). The CDR3 is made up of 15 amino acids. Trimming shortened V by 0 bases and J by 6 bases, and 10 bases separated the two germline ends. Looked up from germline, CDR1 is SGHNT and CDR2 is YYREEE (reference sequence). CDR3: CASSLEGGVNSPLHF. The CDR3 coding sequence is TGTGCCAGCAGCTTGGAGGGAGGGGTTAATTCACCCCTCCACTTT.

The chain couples TRBV6-2 or TRBV6-3 to TRBJ1-6; D not certain. The CDR3 consists of 13 residues. The V end lost 5 bases, the J end lost 6 bases, and 8 bases lay between the germline ends. Per germline, CDR1 MNHEY and CDR2 SVGEGT. Here the CDR3 reads CASSTDLNSPLHF. DNA of the CDR3: TGTGCCAGCAGTACAGACCTTAATTCACCCCTCCACTTT.

The chain is built from TRBV10-1 and TRBJ1-5; unclear D gene. V was cut by 3 bases and J by 2 bases, with 8 bases left in between. The CDR3 runs 14 residues. CDR1 and CDR2 from the germline V gene are WNHNN and SYGVQD (reference sequence). CDR3 residues: CASSDIGCNQPQHF. CDR3 DNA sequence: TGCGCCAGCAGTGACATCGGATGCAATCAGCCCCAGCATTTT.

The chain joins TRBV6-1 to TRBJ1-6; D is possibly TRBD1 (6 bases). Germline V gene lookup returns CDR1 MNHNS and CDR2 SASEGT. V was cut by 3 bases and J by 7 bases, with 10 bases left in between. This CDR3 comprises 14 residues. The CDR3 loop reads CASSETGPNSPLHF. Here the CDR3 DNA reads TGTGCCAGCAGTGAGACAGGACCAAATTCACCCCTCCACTTT.

This chain's CDR3 is CAIGQSSRNTIYF. In nucleotides, the CDR3 is TGTGCCATCGGACAGAGCTCAAGAAACACCATATATTTT. This chain joins TRBV10-3 and TRBJ1-3; D may be TRBD1 (6 bases). The germline V gene has CDR1 ENHRY and CDR2 SYGVKD. Deletions cut 8 bases from V and 5 bases from J, with 13 bases between. The CDR3 loop spans 13 amino acids.

Only one count was recorded for this clone. The V and J genes are TRBV6-2 or TRBV6-3 and TRBJ2-1; 7 bases are a match to TRBD2. The junction had 13 bases not matched to a gene; V was cut back by 5 bases and J by 0 bases. The CDR3 loop spans 18 amino acids. CDR1 is MNHEY, CDR2 SVGEGT, per germline. CDR3 bases: TGTGCCAGCAGTGACAGAAGACTAGCTATGAGCTCCTACAATGAGCAGTTCTTC. This gives the protein CASSDRRLAMSSYNEQFF.